This TCR beta chain stems from a study of blood T cells in healthy people across ages (dated by TCRdb to about 2015). For context, the study as a whole: Template switching captured roughly one uniquely barcoded TCR beta cDNA molecule per two T cells in model experiments. Two additional independent replicas of 1 million unique cDNA reads from the same blood draw were analyzed for two donors (one aged 18 to 30 and one aged 80 or older). The study measured age-related changes in TCR beta repertoire diversity using deep sequencing normalized with unique cDNA molecular identifiers. The donors were split into four age groups: young (average 16 years), middle-aged (over 35), aged (roughly 60) and long-lived (approximately 80). To avoid experimental bias, donors of different ages were randomly spread across the sequencing lanes.

Findings and caveats that apply to the study as a whole: Bulk unsorted PBMC profiling prevented conclusive comparison of naive and antigen-experienced compartments. Estimates of total diversity based on one million sequenced T cells were considered lower bounds and underestimates. Compared with the aged group, more naive CD4+ T cells, fewer expanded clones and increased TCR diversity were shown by the long-lived group, suggesting age selection. Because the CMV infection status of the donors was unknown, age-related changes in expanded clonotypes may potentially have been confounded. The percentage of naive T cells measured by flow cytometry correlated strongly with observed TCR beta diversity. Observed TCR beta diversity per million T cells fell roughly linearly with age, and a significant reduction was already apparent by age around 36.

Worth noting for this clonotype: Its target antigen remains unknown. No clone much larger than this one lies a single base away; base qualities are absent.

The donors were around 39 Caucasian individuals from Russia, aged roughly 6 to 95 years, who were systemically healthy. Around 10 milliliters of peripheral blood were drawn from each donor into EDTA-treated Vacutainer tubes. Ficoll-Paque density-gradient centrifugation was used to isolate PBMCs, with at least 6.5 million per sample. Trizol reagent was used to extract total RNA from the PBMCs, yielding at least 5 micrograms per sample. The percentages of naive CD45RAhigh/CD27high T cells were determined by flow cytometry on a PBMC aliquot from every donor. The CDR3 runs 15 amino acids, cysteine and phenylalanine included. The sequence is cut down to CDR3 DNA, 45 bases in frame from base 1. To prepare the library, 5' RACE was applied. Sequencing used an Illumina HiSeq 2500. A second roughly 6 to 12 cycle PCR used a sample-barcoded 5' primer and a J-beta primer mix. A template-switch 5' adaptor carrying 12 random nucleotides introduced a unique molecular identifier onto each TCR beta cDNA molecule. At least 2.5 million CDR3-containing paired-end reads were obtained from each sample. First-strand cDNA was synthesized from all RNA with the Mint cDNA synthesis kit, primed by a TRBC-specific oligonucleotide. After uracil-DNA glycosylase treatment, a first 18-cycle PCR used universal primers M1SS and BC2_uni_R on all cDNA. For the original study's pipeline: Each sample was normalized by randomly selecting 1 million high-quality reads, each carrying a distinct molecular identifier. Reads sharing molecular identifiers were discarded rather than binned into consensus sequences. MiTCR, set to a Q25 quality threshold and the strictest error-elimination algorithm, was used for CDR3 identification, clonotype clustering and error correction. A nonparametric unseen species model using Euler transformation provided a lower-bound estimate of total TCR beta diversity. The raw public reads went through TCRdb reprocessing: fastp at Q25, MiXCR clone calling, in-frame beta chains kept. Rows merge per CDR3 protein into single entries with the most common DNA and genes. These V and J calls rely on TCRdb rather than the paper's analysis. The sample contains some 670,000 distinct CDR3 sequences, 45% to 60% of them found a single time. The ten largest clones represent 13% of the sample.

In this chain, TRBV21-1 is recombined with TRBJ2-2; the table's D call of TRBD1 was not tested on the DNA. TRBV21-1 is marked as a pseudogene. Sequencing was done on a sample of blood. This receptor was taken from an elderly woman in good health. This receptor has the CDR3 CASSGTGDNTGELFF. The nucleotides are TGTGCCAGCAGCGGGACAGGGGATAACACCGGGGAGCTGTTTTTT.